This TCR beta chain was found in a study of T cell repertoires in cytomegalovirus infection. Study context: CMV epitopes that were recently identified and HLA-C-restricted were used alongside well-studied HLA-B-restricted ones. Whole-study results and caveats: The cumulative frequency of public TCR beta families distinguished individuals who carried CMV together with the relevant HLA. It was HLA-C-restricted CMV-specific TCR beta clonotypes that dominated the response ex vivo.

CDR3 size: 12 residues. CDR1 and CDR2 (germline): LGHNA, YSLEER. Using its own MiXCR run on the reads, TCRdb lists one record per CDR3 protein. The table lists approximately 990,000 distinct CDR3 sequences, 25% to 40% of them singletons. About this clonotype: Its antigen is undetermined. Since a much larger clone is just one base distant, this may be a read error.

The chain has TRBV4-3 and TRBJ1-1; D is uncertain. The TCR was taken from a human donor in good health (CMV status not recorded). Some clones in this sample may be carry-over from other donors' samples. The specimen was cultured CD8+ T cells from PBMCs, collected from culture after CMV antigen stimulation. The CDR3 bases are TGCGCCAGCAACCAAGTCGGTTTTGAAGCTTTCTTT. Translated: CASNQVGFEAFF.